The TCR beta chain described here comes from a study of technical replicates of blood from a handful of donors. Trimming pared 1 base from V and 5 bases from J, leaving 13 bases between. Germline V gene sequence: CDR1 SGHRS, CDR2 YFSETQ. This CDR3 comprises 15 residues. Clones were read by immunoSEQ multiplex PCR, and TCRdb kept only the in-frame ones, dropping some. The sample holds about 82,000 clones, nearly 96% seen once. Material for sequencing was T cells isolated from PBMCs. This sequence originates from a human donor in good health. The V call is TRBV5-1, the J call TRBJ2-4; D possibly corresponds to TRBD2 (7 bases). Here the CDR3 DNA reads TGCGCCAGCAGCTTGACAGGGAGGGCGGAAAACATTCAGTACTTC. Its protein product is CASSLTGRAENIQYF.